This T cell receptor (beta chain) is from a study of blood T cell repertoires in COVID-19. Study overall: PBMCs, B-cell-depleted T cells, or T cells provided the cDNA or gDNA that made up the material.

The CDR3 totals 16 residues. Unmatched junction bases numbered 8, after V lost 8 bases and J lost 1 base. CDR1 and CDR2 from the germline V gene are KGHSH and LQKENI. Authors' processing steps: Amplifying reference gene primers gave estimates of nucleated cell counts. TCRdb's copy holds only in-frame clones and misses some; the assay was immunoSEQ multiplex PCR. The DNA was the basis for D and trimming; V, J and clone size are from that table. The repertoire holds about 170,000 clones, with roughly 81% as singletons. The sample consisted of peripheral blood. The chain recombines TRBV18 with TRBJ1-5; TRBD1 aligns across 10 bases. The TCR originated in a woman at least 80 years old with COVID-19, enrolled during active disease. CDR3 sequence (DNA): TGTGCCAGCGCGGAACGGACAGGGGGGAGCAATCAGCCCCAGCATTTT. Protein product: CASAERTGGSNQPQHF.